This TCR beta chain stems from a study of T cell repertoires in cytomegalovirus infection. Study-wide context: Evidence of both CMV infection and a matching HLA type came from public TCR beta signatures.

CDR1 and CDR2 from the germline V gene are SGHDT and YYEEEE. Trimming removed 1 base from V and 6 bases from J; junction bases left unmatched: 4. CDR3 length equals 13 residues. Remarks on this clonotype: Its target is not known.

Study-wide results and caveats: Summed frequency of public TCR beta families distinguished CMV carriers with the relevant HLA.

Each CDR3 protein gets one entry after TCRdb re-called the reads with MiXCR. Of some 700,000 distinct CDR3 sequences listed, approximately 40% were seen once; the top ten hold more than 2.5%. The rearrangement uses TRBV5-6 and TRBJ2-7; TRBD1 agrees at 7 bases. Input material: PBMCs. The sequence came from a human donor in good health (CMV status not recorded). Some clones in this sample may be carry-over from other donors' samples. The CDR3 spells CASSLKGGGEQYF. The CDR3 DNA reads as TGTGCCAGCAGCTTGAAAGGGGGCGGCGAGCAGTACTTC.